In this sample, the clone carrying this T cell receptor beta chain turned up many times. The antigen remains unidentified. This sample is part of a study of human T cells and chemical hapten exposure. Turning to the study itself: TCR yield per sample varied, mainly due to pooled library volumes.

Separate cDNA molecules received unique molecular identifiers, which the library attached to them. The authors' processing: There were a median of approximately 88,000 TCRs per sample, with a range from roughly 20,000 to 750,000. One entry per CDR3 protein, called by TCRdb with MiXCR from the reads. TCRdb, not the original authors, processed these V and J calls. Of about 120,000 distinct CDR3 sequences in the sample, over 7.5% were seen once. CDR3 length: 15 residues. V was pared by 3 bases and J by 2 bases, with 10 bases between. CDR1 MNHNS and CDR2 SASEGT come from the germline V gene. Findings of the study overall: After DPC sensitization, TCRs above 1 in 1000 frequency showed no change.

RNA extraction used unfractionated whole blood as the source of total RNA. The sequenced material came from whole blood. The sequence was collected from a human donor in good health. Some clones in this sample may be carry-over from other donors' samples. The chain employs TRBV6-1 and TRBJ1-4; tentatively, D is TRBD1 (5 bases). The chain's CDR3 is CASSDRGVTNEKLFF. The CDR3 DNA follows: TGTGCCAGCAGTGATCGGGGGGTCACTAATGAAAAACTGTTTTTT.